The rows below give T cell receptor beta chains drawn from one sample of a study of molecular identifiers for immune sequencing clone quantification. Each CDR3 protein is one row after TCRdb ran MiXCR on the PCR reads. The sample lists about 19,000 distinct CDR3 sequences, about a fifth occurring once. Material for sequencing was naive CD8+ T cells from blood, with Jurkat cell RNA spiked in. Receptors originate from a human donor in good health. Some libraries in this study had Jurkat cell RNA spiked in. CDR3s include the opening cysteine and the closing phenylalanine or tryptophan. The D gene is left open where the match is weak. Where a row states a size, it is once, few, many or the class of an expanded clone; other rows omit it.

D gene: TRBD2; CDR3 length: 15; clone size: few; J gene: TRBJ2-7; V gene: TRBV10-3; CDR3 protein: CAIAGGPSNSYEQYF; CDR3 DNA: TGTGCCATAGCGGGAGGGCCGTCAAACTCCTACGAGCAGTACTTC
D gene: NA; CDR3 length: 13; clone size: many; J gene: TRBJ1-1; V gene: TRBV27; CDR3 protein: CASSFGLNTEAFF; CDR3 DNA: TGTGCCAGCAGTTTTGGATTAAACACTGAAGCTTTCTTT
D gene: NA; CDR3 length: 15; clone size: NA; J gene: TRBJ1-5; V gene: TRBV7-8; CDR3 protein: CASSLRMGFYQPQHF; CDR3 DNA: TGTGCCAGCAGCTTACGGATGGGGTTTTATCAGCCCCAGCATTTT
D gene: TRBD2; CDR3 length: 15; clone size: NA; J gene: TRBJ2-3; V gene: TRBV15; CDR3 protein: CATRTSGRMADTQYF; CDR3 DNA: TGTGCCACCAGAACTAGCGGGAGGATGGCAGATACGCAGTATTTT
D gene: NA; CDR3 length: 13; clone size: many; J gene: TRBJ2-3; V gene: TRBV11-2; CDR3 protein: CASSLDATDTQYF; CDR3 DNA: TGTGCCAGCAGCTTAGATGCCACAGATACGCAGTATTTT
D gene: NA; CDR3 length: 13; clone size: few; J gene: TRBJ2-7; V gene: TRBV20-1; CDR3 protein: CSAAPGPSYEQYF; CDR3 DNA: TGCAGTGCCGCACCGGGACCTTCCTACGAGCAGTACTTC
D gene: NA; CDR3 length: 13; clone size: many; J gene: TRBJ1-2; V gene: TRBV9; CDR3 protein: CASTGTRQDGYTF; CDR3 DNA: TGTGCCAGCACGGGAACACGACAGGATGGCTACACCTTC
D gene: NA; CDR3 length: 17; clone size: NA; J gene: TRBJ2-7; V gene: TRBV15; CDR3 protein: CATSREYRGQFSYEQYF; CDR3 DNA: TGTGCCACCAGCAGAGAATACAGAGGCCAGTTCTCCTACGAGCAGTACTTC
D gene: NA; CDR3 length: 15; clone size: many; J gene: TRBJ2-6; V gene: TRBV7-8; CDR3 protein: CATRGAGSGANVLTF; CDR3 DNA: TGTGCCACCCGGGGTGCGGGCTCTGGGGCCAACGTCCTGACTTTC
D gene: NA; CDR3 length: 11; clone size: many; J gene: TRBJ2-2; V gene: TRBV2; CDR3 protein: CASTLGWELFF; CDR3 DNA: TGTGCCAGCACGTTAGGTTGGGAGCTGTTTTTT
D gene: NA; CDR3 length: 15; clone size: many; J gene: TRBJ2-7; V gene: TRBV10-2; CDR3 protein: CASRGGVFSSYEQYF; CDR3 DNA: TGCGCCAGTCGAGGAGGGGTCTTCAGCTCCTACGAGCAGTACTTC
D gene: NA; CDR3 length: 12; clone size: many; J gene: TRBJ1-1; V gene: TRBV9; CDR3 protein: CASSVGGGEAFF; CDR3 DNA: TGTGCCAGCAGCGTAGGGGGCGGGGAGGCTTTCTTT
D gene: NA; CDR3 length: 12; clone size: NA; J gene: TRBJ2-3; V gene: TRBV28; CDR3 protein: CASSPGTDTQYF; CDR3 DNA: TGTGCCAGCAGCCCGGGTACAGATACGCAGTATTTT
D gene: NA; CDR3 length: 15; clone size: few; J gene: TRBJ2-1; V gene: TRBV28; CDR3 protein: CASSFRTVANNEQFF; CDR3 DNA: TGTGCCAGCAGTTTTCGGACAGTCGCAAACAATGAGCAGTTCTTC
D gene: TRBD2; CDR3 length: 12; clone size: many; J gene: TRBJ2-7; V gene: TRBV29-1; CDR3 protein: CSVDCVRESQYF; CDR3 DNA: TGCAGCGTTGATTGTGTGCGGGAGTCCCAGTACTTC
D gene: TRBD2; CDR3 length: 14; clone size: many; J gene: TRBJ2-7; V gene: TRBV28; CDR3 protein: CASSATSANYEQYF; CDR3 DNA: TGTGCCAGCAGTGCGACTAGCGCTAACTACGAGCAGTACTTC
D gene: NA; CDR3 length: 19; clone size: NA; J gene: TRBJ2-1; V gene: TRBV28; CDR3 protein: CASSFNLAGMGAAYNEQFF; CDR3 DNA: TGTGCCAGCAGTTTCAATTTGGCGGGCATGGGGGCGGCCTACAATGAGCAGTTCTTC
D gene: NA; CDR3 length: 13; clone size: few; J gene: TRBJ2-7; V gene: TRBV5-1; CDR3 protein: CASSFTASYEQYF; CDR3 DNA: TGCGCCAGCAGCTTTACAGCGAGCTACGAGCAGTACTTC